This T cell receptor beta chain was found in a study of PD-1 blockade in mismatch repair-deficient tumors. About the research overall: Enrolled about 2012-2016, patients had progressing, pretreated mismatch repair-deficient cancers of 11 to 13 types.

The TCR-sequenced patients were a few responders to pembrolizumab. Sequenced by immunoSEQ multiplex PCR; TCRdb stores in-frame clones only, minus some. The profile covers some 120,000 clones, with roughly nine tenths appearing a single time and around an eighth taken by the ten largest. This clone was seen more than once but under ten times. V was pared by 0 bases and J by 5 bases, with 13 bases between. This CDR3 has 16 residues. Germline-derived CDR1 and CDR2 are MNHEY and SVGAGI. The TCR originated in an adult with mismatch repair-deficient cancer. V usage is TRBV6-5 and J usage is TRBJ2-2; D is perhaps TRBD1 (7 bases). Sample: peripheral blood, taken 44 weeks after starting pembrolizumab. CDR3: CASSYSRGDGTGELFF. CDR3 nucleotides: TGTGCCAGCAGTTACTCCAGGGGGGATGGGACCGGGGAGCTGTTTTTT.